Listed here are 32 T cell receptor beta chains from one sample, sequenced in a study of shared clonotypes between healthy human individuals. TCRdb keeps only in-frame clones here, not all; method: immunoSEQ multiplex PCR. The data hold about 700,000 clones, with roughly 94% observed a single time. Naive CD8 isolation took CD45RO-negative cells positively selected for CCR7 and excluded terminally differentiated effector memory CD45RA+ cells. Sequencing was done on a sample of naive CD8+ T cells sorted from blood. These receptors were obtained from a man younger than 40 in good health.

V and J are TRBV9 and TRBJ2-1; either TRBD1 or TRBD2 may fit D (6 bases each). Germline CDR1 SGDLS, CDR2 YYNGEE. V lost 7 bases and J lost 4, with 12 bases in between. This CDR3 has 13 residues. The CDR3 loop is CASRGQGYNEQFF. As DNA, the CDR3 is TGTGCCAGCCGGGGGCAGGGATACAATGAGCAGTTCTTC.

The chain is built from TRBV27 and TRBJ2-2, with 12 nucleotides matching TRBD1. CDR3 length equals 16 residues. V lost 2 bases and J lost 6; bases outside the gene matches: 4. CDR1 MNHEY and CDR2 SMNVEV come from the germline V gene (reference sequence). CDR3 DNA sequence: TGTGCCAGCAGTTTACTTGGGACAGGGGGCCCCGGGGAGCTGTTTTTT. Its protein is CASSLLGTGGPGELFF.

The chain uses TRBV7-9 and TRBJ2-1; no clear D gene. The CDR3 length is 15 residues. The germline CDR1 and CDR2 sequences are SEHNR and FQNEAQ (reference sequence). The V and J ends lost 5 bases and 10 bases respectively, with 21 bases between them. The CDR3, as DNA: TGTGCCAGCAGCCCCTACCCGGCAGGTGCCGAAGAGCAGTTCTTC. Its protein is CASSPYPAGAEEQFF.

This rearrangement joins TRBV4-1 to TRBJ2-7; no clear D gene. V gave up 4 bases and J gave up 9 bases, with 22 bases separating them. Germline CDR1 MGHRA, CDR2 YSYEKL. This CDR3 comprises 15 residues. The CDR3 coding sequence is TGCGCCAGCAGCCCAACGGACCCCTCAGGTTGGGGGCAGTACTTC. Its protein is CASSPTDPSGWGQYF.

This clone was counted a single time. The V gene is TRBV7-6, the J gene TRBJ1-1; D unclear. The CDR3 has 14 residues. V lost 1 base, J lost 1 base, and 7 bases lay in between. Germline CDR1 and CDR2: SGHVS and FNYEAQ. This chain's CDR3 is CASSLGSTNTEAFF. The CDR3 DNA reads TGTGCCAGCAGCTTAGGTAGCACGAACACTGAAGCTTTCTTT. Based on the CDR3 plus reference TRBV7-6 and TRBJ1-1, the full variable domain is GAGVSQSPRYKVTKRGQDVALRCDPISGHVSLYWYRQALGQGPEFLTYFNYEAQQDKSGLPNDRFSAERPEGSISTLTIQRTEQRDSAMYRCASSLGSTNTEAFFGQGTRLTVV.

The CDR3 protein is CASSDFAEYNEQFF. The CDR3 DNA reads TGCGCCAGCAGTGACTTTGCAGAGTACAATGAGCAGTTCTTC. The genes are TRBV10-1 and TRBJ2-1; no definite D call. V dropped 3 bases and J dropped 4 bases, with 10 bases sitting between them. The CDR3 spans 14 residues. Germline lookup yields CDR1 WNHNN and CDR2 SYGVQD (reference sequence).

This chain joins TRBV6-1 and TRBJ2-7, with D possibly being TRBD1 (6 bases). Germline-derived CDR1 and CDR2 are MNHNS and SASEGT. Trimming shortened V by 6 bases and J by 3 bases, and 15 bases separated the two germline ends. The CDR3 totals 14 residues. CDR3 nucleotides: TGTGCCAGCAGGGGGGCAGGGTCTGACTACGAGCAGTACTTC. It translates to CASRGAGSDYEQYF.

J is TRBJ2-5 and V is TRBV11-2, with D possibly matching TRBD1 (5 bases). The CDR3 is 12 amino acids. V lost 1 base, J lost 9 bases, and 9 bases lay in between. The germline gives CDR1 SGHAT, CDR2 FQNNGV. The CDR3 reads CASSLGQSSQYF. CDR3 DNA sequence: TGTGCCAGCAGCTTAGGACAGTCATCCCAGTACTTC.

This chain connects TRBV5-6 to TRBJ1-3; possibly TRBD1 for D (5 bases). The CDR3 loop spans 12 amino acids. Trimming shortened V by 3 bases and J by 4 bases, and 5 bases separated the two germline ends. Germline V gene data show CDR1 as SGHDT and CDR2 as YYEEEE. CDR3 region: CASSWDGNTIYF. The CDR3 DNA follows: TGTGCCAGCAGCTGGGACGGAAACACCATATATTTT.

The V call is TRBV9, the J call TRBJ2-2; D remains ambiguous. Germline-derived CDR1 and CDR2 are SGDLS and YYNGEE. V lost 1 base, J lost 1 base, and 8 bases lay in between. The CDR3 is made up of 15 amino acids. The CDR3 loop reads CASSVPPGNTGELFF. For the CDR3, the DNA is TGTGCCAGCAGCGTACCCCCGGGGAACACCGGGGAGCTGTTTTTT.

The chain links TRBV7-3 to TRBJ2-7; D not resolved. The germline gives CDR1 SGHTA, CDR2 FQGTGA. The CDR3 has 14 amino acids. V gave up 2 bases and J gave up 3 bases, with 11 bases separating them. Written as DNA, the CDR3 is TGTGCCAGCAGCTTAGGTCCAGTAGGCTACGAGCAGTACTTC. The encoded protein is CASSLGPVGYEQYF.

The chain couples TRBV2 to TRBJ2-7, with TRBD2 matching 10 bases. Trimming took 5 bases from V and 6 from J; bases not matched to a gene: 22. The CDR3 covers 19 residues. CDR1 is SNHLY, CDR2 FYNNEI, per germline. The CDR3 spells CASSLTASMGVAGGGEQYF. The CDR3 nucleotides read TGTGCCAGCAGTCTTACCGCTTCGATGGGGGTAGCGGGAGGCGGCGAGCAGTACTTC.

This sequence joins TRBV9 and TRBJ2-3, with 7 bases lining up with TRBD2. Germline V gene lookup returns CDR1 SGDLS and CDR2 YYNGEE. J was trimmed by 0 bases and V by 3 bases; bases with no gene match: 10. This CDR3 contains 17 residues. The CDR3 region is CASSDPTGGGSTDTQYF. In DNA, the CDR3 is TGTGCCAGCAGCGACCCCACGGGCGGGGGAAGCACAGATACGCAGTATTTT.

The chain has TRBV7-6 and TRBJ1-1, with TRBD1 as a possible D gene (6 bases). V lost 6 bases and J lost 6, with 17 bases in between. Germline loops: CDR1 SGHVS, CDR2 FNYEAQ. The CDR3 length is 14 residues. The CDR3 region is CASSEYRVNAEAFF. The CDR3 DNA reads as TGTGCCAGCAGTGAGTACAGGGTCAACGCTGAAGCTTTCTTT.

This chain joins TRBV11-2 and TRBJ2-1; the D gene is possibly TRBD2 (5 bases). Per germline, CDR1 SGHAT and CDR2 FQNNGV. V was cut by 5 bases and J by 0 bases, with 8 bases left in between. The CDR3 is made up of 14 amino acids. The CDR3, as DNA: TGTGCCAGCAGCCGGACTGGCTCCTACAATGAGCAGTTCTTC. It specifies CASSRTGSYNEQFF.

This chain joins TRBV6-4 and TRBJ2-3; TRBD1 or TRBD2 may be the D gene (6 bases each). The CDR3 is made up of 15 amino acids. The germline V gene has CDR1 MRHNA and CDR2 SNTAGT. The V end was cut by 3 bases, the J end by 4 bases, with 14 bases between. The CDR3 reads CASSERGDGSDTQYF. In nucleotides, the CDR3 is TGTGCCAGCAGTGAAAGGGGGGACGGATCAGATACGCAGTATTTT.

V gene TRBV27 combines with J gene TRBJ2-1; D not certain. V was trimmed by 2 bases and J by 8 bases, leaving 10 bases between them. The CDR3 runs to 13 residues. Germline CDR1 is MNHEY and CDR2 is SMNVEV (reference sequence). The CDR3 sequence is CASSLLGFDEQFF. CDR3 bases: TGTGCCAGCAGTTTACTAGGGTTCGATGAGCAGTTCTTC.

This CDR3 reads CASSLMGSEAFF. The CDR3 DNA reads TGTGCCAGCAGTTTAATGGGATCTGAAGCTTTCTTT. This chain joins TRBV27 and TRBJ1-1; D not resolved. Trimming pared 2 bases from V and 6 bases from J, leaving 7 bases between. This CDR3 has 12 amino acids. Germline CDR1 and CDR2: MNHEY and SMNVEV (reference sequence).

This clone has just a few counts. V is TRBV28 and J is TRBJ2-3; D is perhaps TRBD1 or TRBD2 (5 bases each). The CDR3 consists of 11 residues. The V end lost 5 bases, the J end lost 10 bases, and 10 bases lay between the germline ends. Germline V CDR1 and CDR2: MDHEN, SYDVKM. The CDR3 here is CASSLPGPQYF. For the CDR3, the DNA is TGTGCCAGCAGTCTCCCGGGACCGCAGTATTTT.

The CDR3 region has the DNA TGTGCCAGCAGCTTAGCTCCTCTTAGCGCAGATACGCAGTATTTT. It codes for CASSLAPLSADTQYF. The V and J genes are TRBV7-9 and TRBJ2-3; D perhaps matches TRBD2 (5 bases). V shed 0 bases and J shed 4 bases, with 11 bases lying between them. CDR3 length equals 15 residues. Germline V gives CDR1 SEHNR, CDR2 FQNEAQ (reference sequence).

The V gene is TRBV5-6, the J gene TRBJ2-1; D is ambiguous. Germline loops: CDR1 SGHDT, CDR2 YYEEEE. With 0 bases removed from V and 10 bases from J, the gap between germline ends came to 5 bases. The CDR3 totals 11 residues. The CDR3 DNA reads TGTGCCAGCAGCTTGGGGGGAGAGCAGTTCTTC. This encodes CASSLGGEQFF.

To note about this clone: The sample has other DNA sequences that encode this CDR3 too. The J gene is TRBJ2-3, the V gene TRBV7-9, with D possibly TRBD2 on 6 matching bases. There are 16 residues in the CDR3. CDR1 is SEHNR, CDR2 FQNEAQ, per germline (reference sequence). The ends were cut back, 1 base at V and 0 bases at J, with 11 bases in the middle. CDR3 nucleotides: TGTGCCAGCAGCTTAGTAAGCGGACTAAGCACAGATACGCAGTATTTT. It codes for CASSLVSGLSTDTQYF.

This clone was seen a handful of times. Other nucleotide sequences from this sample produce the same CDR3. The chain carries TRBV27 and TRBJ2-3; D gene uncertain. Germline values: CDR1 MNHEY, CDR2 SMNVEV (reference sequence). The V gene lost 2 bases and the J gene lost 1 base, with 1 base spanning the gap. The CDR3 length is 12 residues. The CDR3 reads CASSLGTDTQYF. The DNA for the CDR3 is TGTGCCAGCAGTTTAGGCACAGATACGCAGTATTTT.

This chain joins TRBV7-8 and TRBJ2-7; 9 bases match TRBD2. Trimming at V came to 0 bases and at J to 0 bases, leaving 3 bases not matched to a gene. The CDR3 has 16 amino acids. Per germline, CDR1 SGHVS and CDR2 FQNEAQ. CDR3 protein: CASSLALAGSSYEQYF. CDR3 sequence (DNA): TGTGCCAGCAGCTTAGCGCTAGCGGGGAGCTCCTACGAGCAGTACTTC.

V and J are TRBV28 and TRBJ2-7; D remains ambiguous. V shed 3 bases and J shed 3 bases, with 18 bases lying between them. The CDR3 contains 16 residues. Germline CDR1 is MDHEN and CDR2 is SYDVKM. This chain's CDR3 is CASSLEKFSSHYEQYF. CDR3 bases: TGTGCCAGCAGTTTGGAGAAGTTTTCTTCACACTACGAGCAGTACTTC.

Comment on this clone: Other DNA variants within this sample encode the same CDR3. The rearrangement joins TRBV4-1 to TRBJ2-2; D may be TRBD1 or TRBD2 (5 bases each). CDR3 size: 10 residues. Germline V gene data show CDR1 as MGHRA and CDR2 as YSYEKL. V lost 8 bases to trimming and J lost 7 bases, with 5 bases between them. CDR3 loop: CASGGGELFF. The DNA for the CDR3 is TGCGCCAGCGGGGGCGGGGAGCTGTTTTTT.

There are a few counts of this clone. The V call is TRBV20-1, the J call TRBJ1-1; D is uncertain. This CDR3 contains 11 residues. V was trimmed by 0 bases and J by 5 bases, leaving 4 bases between them. Germline lookup yields CDR1 DFQATT and CDR2 SNEGSKA (reference sequence). The CDR3 here is CSARDFTEAFF. The CDR3, as DNA: TGCAGTGCTAGAGATTTTACTGAAGCTTTCTTT.

V and J are TRBV11-2 and TRBJ2-1; TRBD1 is a possible D gene (6 bases). The CDR3 has 15 residues. Deletions cut 5 bases from V and 4 bases from J, with 15 bases between. Germline CDR1 is SGHAT and CDR2 is FQNNGV. The CDR3, as DNA: TGTGCCAGCAGCGCCCGGGACACACTATACAATGAGCAGTTCTTC. This gives the protein CASSARDTLYNEQFF.

This clone is a singleton in its sample. The chain is built from TRBV29-1 and TRBJ2-3, with 12 bases matching TRBD2. The germline gives CDR1 SQVTM, CDR2 ANQGSEA. Trimming removed 7 bases from V and 2 bases from J; junction bases left unmatched: 10. The CDR3 is 16 amino acids. CDR3: CSAQGGTSGFTDTQYF. CDR3 DNA sequence: TGCAGCGCCCAAGGAGGGACTAGCGGGTTCACAGATACGCAGTATTTT.

This clone was seen only once. The chain has TRBV7-9 and TRBJ2-5; D ambiguous. Germline CDR1 and CDR2: SEHNR and FQNEAQ (reference sequence). The CDR3 length is 14 residues. Trimming left V 1 base short and J 2 bases short, with 8 bases between. The chain's CDR3 is CASSLVEDQETQYF. For the CDR3, the DNA is TGTGCCAGCAGCTTAGTAGAAGATCAAGAGACCCAGTACTTC.

This chain connects TRBV7-9 to TRBJ2-1; 11 bases map to TRBD2. Germline V CDR1 and CDR2: SEHNR, FQNEAQ (reference sequence). This CDR3 has 15 residues. The V segment lost 8 bases and the J segment 7 bases; nucleotides outside the gene matches: 10. This chain's CDR3 is CASARGTSGSNEQFF. In DNA form, the CDR3 reads TGTGCCAGCGCAAGAGGGACTAGCGGTTCTAATGAGCAGTTCTTC.

This clone was observed a single time. The chain joins TRBV4-1 to TRBJ2-1; 11 bases are shared with TRBD2. Germline V CDR1 and CDR2: MGHRA, YSYEKL. V was pared by 4 bases and J by 7 bases, with 9 bases of the junction left unmatched. This CDR3 comprises 16 residues. CDR3 sequence (DNA): TGCGCCAGCAGCCCATTACTAGCGGGAGAGGGGAATGAGCAGTTCTTC. Its protein product is CASSPLLAGEGNEQFF.